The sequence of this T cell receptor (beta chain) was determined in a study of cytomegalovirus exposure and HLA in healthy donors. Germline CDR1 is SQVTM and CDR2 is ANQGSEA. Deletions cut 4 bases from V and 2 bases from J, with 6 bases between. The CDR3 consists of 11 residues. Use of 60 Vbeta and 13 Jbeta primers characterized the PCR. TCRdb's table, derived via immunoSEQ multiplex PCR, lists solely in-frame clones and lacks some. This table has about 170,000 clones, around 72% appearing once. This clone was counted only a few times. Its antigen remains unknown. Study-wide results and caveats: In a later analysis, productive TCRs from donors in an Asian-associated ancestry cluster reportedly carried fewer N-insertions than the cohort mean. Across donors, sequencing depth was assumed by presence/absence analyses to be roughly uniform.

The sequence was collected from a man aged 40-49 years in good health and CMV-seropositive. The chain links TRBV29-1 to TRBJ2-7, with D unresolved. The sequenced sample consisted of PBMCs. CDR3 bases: TGCAGCGTTGGGGCCCCCTACGAGCAGTACTTC. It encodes CSVGAPYEQYF.